This section outlines one T cell receptor beta chain sequence together with its context. The sample comes from a study of T cell repertoires in cytomegalovirus infection. The overall study: Carrying CMV and the relevant HLA type showed in public TCR beta signatures.

V was clipped by 0 bases and J by 6 bases; unmatched bases: 14. The CDR3 runs to 18 residues. The V gene's germline CDR1 is SGHDT and CDR2 YYEEEE. Via MiXCR, TCRdb re-called the reads, giving one row per CDR3 protein. The top ten clones hold about a quarter of a sample with around 190,000 distinct CDR3 sequences, 13% to 15% of them seen once. The sample taken for sequencing was PBMCs. The source of this sequence is a human donor in good health (CMV status not recorded). Some clones in this sample may be carry-over from other donors' samples. The chain carries TRBV5-6 and TRBJ1-1; TRBD1 aligns across 10 bases. This CDR3 is CASSLEYDRGRKAPEAFF. CDR3 nucleotide sequence: TGTGCCAGCAGCTTGGAATACGACAGGGGGCGCAAGGCCCCTGAAGCTTTCTTT.